The 16 T cell receptor beta chains below were found in one sample sequenced in a study of T cell responses to AZD1222 COVID-19 vaccine. Data came from immunoSEQ multiplex PCR; TCRdb stores just in-frame clones and leaves some out. The table lists around 65,000 clones, roughly 85% of them singletons. The sample consisted of peripheral blood, taken 28 days after the second AZD1222 dose. These receptors came from an adult who received the AZD1222 COVID-19 vaccine.

Concerning this clone: The sample holds other DNA sequences that translate to the same CDR3. The V gene is TRBV7-6, the J gene TRBJ1-2; TRBD1 matches 7 bases. CDR3 length: 15 amino acids. Germline assignment: CDR1 SGHVS and CDR2 FNYEAQ. V shed 1 base, J shed 3 bases, and the junction held 5 bases outside the gene matches. The CDR3 DNA reads as TGTGCCAGCAGCTTAGACCCAGGGACAGACTATGGCTACACCTTC. It codes for CASSLDPGTDYGYTF.

The rearrangement uses TRBV27 and TRBJ1-2, with 7 bases matching TRBD1. The germline V gene encodes CDR1 MNHEY and CDR2 SMNVEV (reference sequence). The CDR3 is 15 residues long. The V segment lost 5 bases and the J segment 5 bases; nucleotides outside the gene matches: 11. This CDR3 reads CASSGPEQGKYGYTF. The CDR3 DNA reads TGTGCCAGCAGTGGCCCGGAACAGGGGAAATATGGCTACACCTTC.

The chain joins TRBV27 to TRBJ2-7; D uncertain. The V end lost 2 bases, the J end lost 7 bases, and 12 bases lay between the germline ends. The germline V gene has CDR1 MNHEY and CDR2 SMNVEV (reference sequence). The CDR3 is 13 amino acids. The CDR3 loop reads CASSLSSVREQYF. CDR3 nucleotides: TGTGCCAGCAGTTTAAGTTCGGTCCGAGAGCAGTACTTC.

This chain joins TRBV10-3 and TRBJ2-1, with D perhaps TRBD2 (5 bases). From germline, CDR1 is ENHRY and CDR2 SYGVKD. With 0 bases removed from V and 10 bases from J, the gap between germline ends came to 16 bases. The CDR3 runs to 15 residues. For the CDR3, the DNA is TGTGCCATCAGTGAGTCTGTTCGGAGGCCCGGGGAGCAGTTCTTC. It translates to CAISESVRRPGEQFF.

The chain is built from TRBV30 and TRBJ1-5; D uncertain. Germline CDR1 is GTSNPN and CDR2 is SVGIG (reference sequence). The CDR3 covers 16 residues. V lost 4 bases and J 4 bases, leaving 20 bases between the germline ends. The DNA of the CDR3 is TGTGCCTGGACTCCTCAAGATGGGCTGGGAAATCAGCCCCAGCATTTT. Protein product: CAWTPQDGLGNQPQHF. Combining the CDR3 with reference TRBV30 and TRBJ1-5 gives the whole variable domain SQTIHQWPATLVQPVGSPLSLECTVEGTSNPNLYWYRQAAGRGLQLLFYSVGIGQISSEVPQNLSASRPQDRQFILSSKKLLLSDSGFYLCAWTPQDGLGNQPQHFGDGTRLSIL.

The chain combines TRBV7-9 with TRBJ1-1, with D unclear. The CDR3 totals 12 residues. The ends were cut back, 5 bases at V and 2 bases at J, with 6 bases in the middle. The germline V gene encodes CDR1 SEHNR and CDR2 FQNEAQ (reference sequence). CDR3 loop: CASSQRNTEAFF. Here the CDR3 DNA reads TGTGCCAGCAGCCAGAGAAACACTGAAGCTTTCTTT.

The V gene is TRBV6-5, the J gene TRBJ1-2, with D unclear. The length of the CDR3 is 13 residues. Looked up from germline, CDR1 is MNHEY and CDR2 is SVGAGI. V lost 0 bases and J lost 5, with 7 bases in between. This CDR3 reads CASSYSGSYGYTF. Written as DNA, the CDR3 is TGTGCCAGCAGTTACTCGGGCTCTTATGGCTACACCTTC.

V usage is TRBV5-1 and J usage is TRBJ1-3; a possible D gene is TRBD1 (5 bases). V was shortened by 0 bases and J by 0 bases, with 7 bases between the two germline ends. This CDR3 spans 15 amino acids. Germline V lookup: CDR1 SGHRS, CDR2 YFSETQ. The DNA of the CDR3 is TGCGCCAGCAGCTTGGGAAGGGGCTCTGGAAACACCATATATTTT. Translated: CASSLGRGSGNTIYF.

The rearrangement joins TRBV5-1 to TRBJ1-5, with D unclear. Trimming shortened V by 0 bases and J by 0 bases, and 1 base separated the two germline ends. This CDR3 contains 13 residues. Germline values: CDR1 SGHRS, CDR2 YFSETQ. CDR3 sequence reads: CASSLDSNQPQHF. CDR3 nucleotides: TGCGCCAGCAGCTTGGATAGCAATCAGCCCCAGCATTTT.

The chain couples TRBV2 to TRBJ1-1; D remains ambiguous. Germline-derived CDR1 and CDR2 are SNHLY and FYNNEI. Between the trimmed V and J ends, which lost 2 bases and 8 bases, there was a span of 6 bases. The CDR3 runs 11 residues. CDR3 sequence reads: CASSETGEAFF. CDR3 nucleotides: TGTGCCAGCAGTGAAACGGGGGAAGCTTTCTTT.

This rearrangement joins TRBV11-2 to TRBJ1-1; D is uncertain. Looked up from germline, CDR1 is SGHAT and CDR2 is FQNNGV. Trimming took 1 base from V and 8 from J, leaving 8 bases between them. CDR3 length equals 12 residues. CDR3 bases: TGTGCCAGCAGCTTAGCGGGGTTCGAAGCTTTCTTT. Its protein product is CASSLAGFEAFF.

CDR3 amino acids: CASSHFRPFAGEVGQPQHF. The CDR3 bases are TGTGCCAGCAGCCACTTCCGCCCCTTTGCCGGGGAAGTTGGTCAGCCCCAGCATTTT. V is TRBV3-1 (or the pseudogene TRBV3-2) and J is TRBJ1-5; the D is unclear. Germline V gene data show CDR1 as LGHDT and CDR2 as YNNKEL (reference sequence). This CDR3 region has 19 residues. The V end lost 3 bases, the J end lost 6 bases, and 27 bases lay between the germline ends.

The rearrangement uses TRBV5-1 and TRBJ1-4; D remains ambiguous. The CDR3 is 13 amino acids. Germline-derived CDR1 and CDR2 are SGHRS and YFSETQ. The V end was cut by 5 bases, the J end by 5 bases, with 10 bases between. The DNA of the CDR3 is TGCGCCAGCAGACAAACAGAGAATGAAAAACTGTTTTTT. Amino acid sequence: CASRQTENEKLFF.

This chain joins TRBV24-1 and TRBJ2-5; the match to TRBD1 covers 7 bases. Per germline, CDR1 KGHDR and CDR2 SFDVKD. V lost 4 bases, J lost 5 bases, and 3 bases stayed unmatched. The CDR3 consists of 13 residues. This CDR3 reads CATSEGTVETQYF. CDR3 bases: TGTGCCACCAGTGAAGGGACAGTCGAGACCCAGTACTTC.

V and J are TRBV5-1 and TRBJ2-1; D remains unclear. The ends were cut back, 0 bases at V and 2 bases at J, with 6 bases in the middle. The CDR3 contains 14 residues. Per the germline V gene, CDR1 is SGHRS and CDR2 is YFSETQ. CDR3 sequence: CASSLVVAYNEQFF. The CDR3 bases are TGCGCCAGCAGCTTGGTGGTAGCCTACAATGAGCAGTTCTTC. The full variable domain, rest sourced from reference TRBV5-1 and TRBJ2-1, is KAGVTQTPRYLIKTRGQQVTLSCSPISGHRSVSWYQQTPGQGLQFLFEYFSETQRNKGNFPGRFSGRQFSNSRSEMNVSTLELGDSALYLCASSLVVAYNEQFFGPGTRLTVL.

The V call is TRBV2, the J call TRBJ2-1, with 7 bases identical to TRBD1. J gave up 3 bases and V 8 bases, and 4 bases lay outside the gene matches. The length of the CDR3 is 13 residues. CDR1 is SNHLY and CDR2 is FYNNEI in the germline V gene. The CDR3: CASSRDSYNEQFF. Written as DNA, the CDR3 is TGTGCCAGCTCCCGGGACAGCTACAATGAGCAGTTCTTC. The full variable domain, in which reference TRBV2 and TRBJ2-1 provide the parts outside the CDR3, is EPEVTQTPSHQVTQMGQEVILRCVPISNHLYFYWYRQILGQKVEFLVSFYNNEISEKSEIFDDQFSVERPDGSNFTLKIRSTKLEDSAMYFCASSRDSYNEQFFGPGTRLTVL.